This note documents a single T cell receptor (beta chain) sequence. Its antigen is unknown. The CDR3 spans 12 residues. Trimming took off 4 bases at V and 5 bases at J, with 8 bases between the two ends. Germline CDR1 is LGHNA and CDR2 is YNFKEQ. Ranging in age from roughly 6 to 90, the donors were healthy Caucasian individuals from Russia. Then a second PCR, running about 6 to 12 cycles, was carried out with a sample-barcoded 5' primer and a J-beta primer mix. Each cDNA molecule, via a template-switch adaptor with 12 random nucleotides, was tagged. TCRdb analysed the 5' RACE reads with MiXCR anew, one entry per CDR3 protein. The sample has roughly 800,000 distinct CDR3 sequences, 58% seen once. These data come from a study of blood T cells in healthy people across ages. The wider study: Every two T cells gave about one barcoded beta molecule via template switching.

Overall study findings and caveats: Higher diversity, along with more naive CD4+ cells, distinguished long-lived donors from aged donors.

V is TRBV4-2 and J is TRBJ1-1; D unresolved. The clonotype originates from a man aged 25 to 45 in good health. The sample was blood. The CDR3 DNA sequence: TGTGCCAGCAGCCCGGGATGGACTGAAGCTTTCTTT. As protein: CASSPGWTEAFF.